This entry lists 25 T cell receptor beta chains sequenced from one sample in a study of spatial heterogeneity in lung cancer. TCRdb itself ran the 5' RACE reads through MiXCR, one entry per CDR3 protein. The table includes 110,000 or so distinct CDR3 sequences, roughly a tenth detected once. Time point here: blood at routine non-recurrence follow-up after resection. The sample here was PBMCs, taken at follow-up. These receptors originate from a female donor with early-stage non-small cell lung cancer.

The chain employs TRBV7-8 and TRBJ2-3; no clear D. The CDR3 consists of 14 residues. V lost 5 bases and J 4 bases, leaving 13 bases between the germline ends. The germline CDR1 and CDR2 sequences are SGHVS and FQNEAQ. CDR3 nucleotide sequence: TGTGCCAGCAGCGCCGCGGCGGCGGCAGATACGCAGTATTTT. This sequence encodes CASSAAAAADTQYF.

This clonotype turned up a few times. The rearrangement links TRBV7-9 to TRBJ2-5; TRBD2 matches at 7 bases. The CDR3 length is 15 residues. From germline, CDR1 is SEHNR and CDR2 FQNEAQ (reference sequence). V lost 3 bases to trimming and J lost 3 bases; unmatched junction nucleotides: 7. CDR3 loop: CASSFRGLAEETQYF. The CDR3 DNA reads TGTGCCAGCAGCTTCCGTGGGCTAGCGGAAGAGACCCAGTACTTC.

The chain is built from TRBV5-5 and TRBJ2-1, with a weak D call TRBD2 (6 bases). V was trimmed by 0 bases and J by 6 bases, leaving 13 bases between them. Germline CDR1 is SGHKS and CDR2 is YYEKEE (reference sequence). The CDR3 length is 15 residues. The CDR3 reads CASSLGPGEFNEQFF. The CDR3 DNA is TGTGCCAGCAGCTTGGGACCGGGGGAATTCAATGAGCAGTTCTTC. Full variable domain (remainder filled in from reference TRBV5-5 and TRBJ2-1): DAGVTQSPTHLIKTRGQQVTLRCSPISGHKSVSWYQQVLGQGPQFIFQYYEKEERGRGNFPDRFSARQFPNYSSELNVNALLLGDSALYLCASSLGPGEFNEQFFGPGTRLTVL.

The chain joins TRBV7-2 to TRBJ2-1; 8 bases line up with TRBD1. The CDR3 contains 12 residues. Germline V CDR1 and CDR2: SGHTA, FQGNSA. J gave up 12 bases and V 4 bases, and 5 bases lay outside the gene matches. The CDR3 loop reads CASSSDRGRQFF. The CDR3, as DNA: TGTGCCAGCAGCTCTGACAGGGGTCGGCAGTTCTTC.

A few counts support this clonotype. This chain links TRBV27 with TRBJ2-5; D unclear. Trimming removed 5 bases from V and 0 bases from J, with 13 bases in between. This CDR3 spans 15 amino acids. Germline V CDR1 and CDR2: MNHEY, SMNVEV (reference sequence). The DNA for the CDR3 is TGTGCCAGCAGTGCCGGGTTTAGCAACCAAGAGACCCAGTACTTC. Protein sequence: CASSAGFSNQETQYF.

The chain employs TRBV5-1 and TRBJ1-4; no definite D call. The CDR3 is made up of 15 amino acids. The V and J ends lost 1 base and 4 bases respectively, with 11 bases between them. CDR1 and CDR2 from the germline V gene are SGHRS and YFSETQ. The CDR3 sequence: CASSLMSRNNEKLFF. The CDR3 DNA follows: TGCGCCAGCAGCTTGATGAGTCGGAATAATGAAAAACTGTTTTTT. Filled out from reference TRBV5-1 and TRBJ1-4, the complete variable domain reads KAGVTQTPRYLIKTRGQQVTLSCSPISGHRSVSWYQQTPGQGLQFLFEYFSETQRNKGNFPGRFSGRQFSNSRSEMNVSTLELGDSALYLCASSLMSRNNEKLFFGSGTQLSVL.

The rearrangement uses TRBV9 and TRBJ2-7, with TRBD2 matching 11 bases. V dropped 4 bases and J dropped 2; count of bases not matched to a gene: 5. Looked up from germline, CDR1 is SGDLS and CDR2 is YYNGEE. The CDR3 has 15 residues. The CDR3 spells CASSPLAGGPYEQYF. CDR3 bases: TGTGCCAGCAGCCCCTTAGCGGGAGGGCCCTACGAGCAGTACTTC.

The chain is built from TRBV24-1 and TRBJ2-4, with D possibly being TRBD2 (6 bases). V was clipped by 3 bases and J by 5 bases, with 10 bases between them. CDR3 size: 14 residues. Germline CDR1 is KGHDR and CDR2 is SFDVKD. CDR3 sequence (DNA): TGTGCCACCAGTGATGCCGAGCGGGAAAACATTCAGTACTTC. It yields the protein CATSDAERENIQYF.

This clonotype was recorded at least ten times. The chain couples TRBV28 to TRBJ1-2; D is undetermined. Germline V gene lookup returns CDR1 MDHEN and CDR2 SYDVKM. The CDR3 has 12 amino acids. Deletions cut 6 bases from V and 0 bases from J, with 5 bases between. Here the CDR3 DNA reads TGTGCCAGCAGGGAAACTAACTATGGCTACACCTTC. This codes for CASRETNYGYTF.

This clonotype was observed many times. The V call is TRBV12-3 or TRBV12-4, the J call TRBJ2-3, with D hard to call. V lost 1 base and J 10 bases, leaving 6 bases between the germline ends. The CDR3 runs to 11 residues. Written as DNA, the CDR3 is TGTGCCAGCAGTTTAGAGCTACCGCAGTATTTT. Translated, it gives CASSLELPQYF.

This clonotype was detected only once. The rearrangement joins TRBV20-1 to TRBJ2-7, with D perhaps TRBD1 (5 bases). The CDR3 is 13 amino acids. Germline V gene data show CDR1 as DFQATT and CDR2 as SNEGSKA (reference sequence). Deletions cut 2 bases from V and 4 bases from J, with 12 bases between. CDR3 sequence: CSARQGLGYEQYF. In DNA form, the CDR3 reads TGCAGTGCTAGACAGGGCTTGGGGTACGAGCAGTACTTC.

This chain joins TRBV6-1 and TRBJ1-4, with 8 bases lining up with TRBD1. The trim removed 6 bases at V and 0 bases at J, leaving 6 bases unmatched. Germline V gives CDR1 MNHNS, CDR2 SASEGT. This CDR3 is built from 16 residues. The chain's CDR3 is CASRTGVATTNEKLFF. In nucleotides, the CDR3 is TGTGCCAGCAGGACAGGGGTGGCCACAACTAATGAAAAACTGTTTTTT.

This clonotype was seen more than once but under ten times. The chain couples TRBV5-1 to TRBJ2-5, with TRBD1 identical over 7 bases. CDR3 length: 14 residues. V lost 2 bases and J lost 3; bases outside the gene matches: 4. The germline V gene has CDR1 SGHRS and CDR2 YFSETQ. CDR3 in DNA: TGCGCCAGCAGCTTCGGGACAGTGGAAGAGACCCAGTACTTC. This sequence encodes CASSFGTVEETQYF.

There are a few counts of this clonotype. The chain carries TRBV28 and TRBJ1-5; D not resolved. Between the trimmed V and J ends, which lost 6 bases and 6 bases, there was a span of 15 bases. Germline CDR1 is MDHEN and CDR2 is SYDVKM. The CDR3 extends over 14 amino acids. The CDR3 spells CASSTGLRSQPQHF. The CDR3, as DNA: TGTGCCAGCAGCACGGGCCTACGAAGTCAGCCCCAGCATTTT. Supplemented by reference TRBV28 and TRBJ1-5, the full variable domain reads DVKVTQSSRYLVKRTGEKVFLECVQDMDHENMFWYRQDPGLGLRLIYFSYDVKMKEKGDIPEGYSVSREKKERFSLILESASTNQTSMYLCASSTGLRSQPQHFGDGTRLSIL.

CDR3 residues: CASSLGTSGLPVGDQYF. The CDR3 DNA follows: TGCGCCAGCAGCCTCGGGACTAGCGGACTCCCGGTTGGGGACCAGTACTTC. V gene TRBV5-1 combines with J gene TRBJ2-5, with 11 nucleotides matching TRBD2. CDR3 size: 17 residues. V shed 4 bases, J shed 10 bases, and the junction held 18 bases outside the gene matches. Per the germline V gene, CDR1 is SGHRS and CDR2 is YFSETQ.

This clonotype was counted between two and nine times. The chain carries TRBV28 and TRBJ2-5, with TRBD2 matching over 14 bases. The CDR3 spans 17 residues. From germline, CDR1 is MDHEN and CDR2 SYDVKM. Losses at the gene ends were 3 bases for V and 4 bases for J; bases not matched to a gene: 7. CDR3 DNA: TGTGCCAGCAGTTTGAACCGGGGACTAGCGGGAGTAGAGACCCAGTACTTC. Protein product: CASSLNRGLAGVETQYF.

The CDR3 sequence is CAISESDLVRETQYF. The CDR3 DNA reads TGTGCCATCAGTGAGTCTGATCTGGTGCGGGAGACCCAGTACTTC. J is TRBJ2-5 and V is TRBV10-3; D remains ambiguous. This CDR3 region has 15 residues. Trimming shortened V by 0 bases and J by 5 bases, and 13 bases separated the two germline ends. Germline-derived CDR1 and CDR2 are ENHRY and SYGVKD.

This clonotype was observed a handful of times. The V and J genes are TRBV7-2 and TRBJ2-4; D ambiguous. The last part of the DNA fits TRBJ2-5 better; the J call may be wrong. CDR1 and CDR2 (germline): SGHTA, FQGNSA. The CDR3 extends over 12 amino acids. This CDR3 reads CASSFSRQTQYF. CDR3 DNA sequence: TGTGCCAGCAGCTTTTCCAGACAGACCCAGTACTTC.

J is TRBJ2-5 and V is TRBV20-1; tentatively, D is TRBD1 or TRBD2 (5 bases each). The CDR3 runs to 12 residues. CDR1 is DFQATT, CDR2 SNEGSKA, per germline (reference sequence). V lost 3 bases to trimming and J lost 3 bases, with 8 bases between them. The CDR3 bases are TGCAGTGCTAGTGGGGGAGAAGAGACCCAGTACTTC. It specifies CSASGGEETQYF.

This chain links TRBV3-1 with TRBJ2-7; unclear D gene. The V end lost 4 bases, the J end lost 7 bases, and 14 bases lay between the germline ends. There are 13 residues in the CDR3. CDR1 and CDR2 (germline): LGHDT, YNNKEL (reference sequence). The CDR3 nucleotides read TGTGCCAGCAGCCTCAGAAGATGGGGTGAGCAGTACTTC. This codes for CASSLRRWGEQYF.

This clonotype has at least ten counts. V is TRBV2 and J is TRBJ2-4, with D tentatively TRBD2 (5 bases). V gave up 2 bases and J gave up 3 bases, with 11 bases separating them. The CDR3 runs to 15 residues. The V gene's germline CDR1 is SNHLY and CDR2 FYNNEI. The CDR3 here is CASSERGPGKNIQYF. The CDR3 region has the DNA TGTGCCAGCAGTGAACGCGGGCCTGGCAAAAACATTCAGTACTTC.

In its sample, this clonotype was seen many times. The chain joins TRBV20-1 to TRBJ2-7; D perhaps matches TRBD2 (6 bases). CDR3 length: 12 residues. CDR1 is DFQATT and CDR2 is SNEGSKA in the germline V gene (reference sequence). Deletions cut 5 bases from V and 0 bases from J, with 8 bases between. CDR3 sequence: CSAAGNSYEQYF. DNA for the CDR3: TGCAGTGCTGCGGGAAACTCCTACGAGCAGTACTTC.

The CDR3 reads CSAATGGYGYTF. The CDR3 bases are TGCAGTGCCGCGACAGGGGGCTATGGCTACACCTTC. The J gene is TRBJ1-2, the V gene TRBV20-1; 9 bases match TRBD1. Germline V lookup: CDR1 DFQATT, CDR2 SNEGSKA (reference sequence). The CDR3 totals 12 residues. Trimming removed 6 bases from V and 4 bases from J; junction bases left unmatched: 3.

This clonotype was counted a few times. The CDR3 DNA follows: TGTGCCAGCAGTTGGGCTCTTCAGGGGAACACTGAAGCTTTCTTT. Translation gives CASSWALQGNTEAFF. The chain employs TRBV6-1 and TRBJ1-1; a possible D gene is TRBD1 (5 bases). CDR3 length: 15 residues. V lost 5 bases to trimming and J lost 1 base, with 14 bases between them. The germline V gene encodes CDR1 MNHNS and CDR2 SASEGT.

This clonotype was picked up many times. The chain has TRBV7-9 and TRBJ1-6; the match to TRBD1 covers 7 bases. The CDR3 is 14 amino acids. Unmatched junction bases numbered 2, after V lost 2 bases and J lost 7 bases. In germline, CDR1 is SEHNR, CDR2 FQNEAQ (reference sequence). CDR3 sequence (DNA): TGTGCCAGCAGCTTATTACAGGGGAATTCACCCCTCCACTTT. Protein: CASSLLQGNSPLHF.